These 25 T cell receptor beta chains were sequenced from one sample in a study of blood T cell repertoires in COVID-19. Sequencing used immunoSEQ multiplex PCR; TCRdb keeps in-frame clones, though not all of them. The data hold 95,000 to 150,000 clones, with about nine tenths observed a single time. Sequenced material: peripheral blood. The receptors here all came from a middle-aged man with acute or convalescent COVID-19.

This clone was seen more than once but under ten times. The chain has TRBV13 and TRBJ1-3, with 8 nucleotides matching TRBD1. This CDR3 comprises 14 residues. From germline, CDR1 is PRHDT and CDR2 FYEKMQ (reference sequence). The V gene end was trimmed by 5 bases and the J gene end by 8 bases; junction bases not matched to a gene: 8. The CDR3 protein is CASSPYRGEDTIYF. The DNA of the CDR3 is TGTGCCAGCAGCCCCTACAGGGGGGAGGACACCATATATTTT.

The chain is built from TRBV12-3 or TRBV12-4 and TRBJ1-1; D uncertain. The ends were cut back, 5 bases at V and 1 base at J, with 8 bases in the middle. This CDR3 has 13 amino acids. The CDR3 coding sequence is TGTGCCAGCAGTAGACGGGAGAACACTGAAGCTTTCTTT. This sequence encodes CASSRRENTEAFF.

The chain joins TRBV7-9 to TRBJ1-2, with D perhaps TRBD1 (6 bases). This CDR3 has 16 residues. V lost 2 bases to trimming and J lost 9 bases, with 22 bases between them. Looked up from germline, CDR1 is SEHNR and CDR2 is FQNEAQ (reference sequence). Here the CDR3 DNA reads TGTGCCAGCAGCTTAATGGTATTGGGGGCTAGTGACCGCTACACCTTC. It codes for CASSLMVLGASDRYTF.

This clone was counted a few times. V gene TRBV30 combines with J gene TRBJ1-6; TRBD1 matches 8 bases. V was clipped by 7 bases and J by 1 base; unmatched bases: 6. Germline V lookup: CDR1 GTSNPN, CDR2 SVGIG (reference sequence). This CDR3 contains 15 residues. CDR3 in DNA: TGTGCCTTAAACCAGGGGGCTTCCTATAATTCACCCCTCCACTTT. Residues: CALNQGASYNSPLHF.

The gene calls are TRBV4-1 and TRBJ1-1; D is undetermined. The V and J ends lost 0 bases and 0 bases respectively, with 5 bases between them. CDR3 length: 14 residues. Germline values: CDR1 MGHRA, CDR2 YSYEKL. CDR3 sequence reads: CASSQDDLNTEAFF. The CDR3 coding sequence is TGCGCCAGCAGCCAAGACGACTTGAACACTGAAGCTTTCTTT.

The chain employs TRBV4-1 and TRBJ1-5; weak D call: TRBD1 (5 bases). Per germline, CDR1 MGHRA and CDR2 YSYEKL. The CDR3 is made up of 14 amino acids. V was trimmed by 1 base and J by 3 bases, leaving 7 bases between them. The CDR3 protein is CASSQVGHNQPQHF. The CDR3 DNA reads TGCGCCAGCAGCCAAGTGGGGCACAATCAGCCCCAGCATTTT.

The genes are TRBV2 and TRBJ2-7, with 13 bases matching TRBD2. The CDR3 has 15 residues. After removal of 6 bases from V and 6 bases from J, the junction contained 8 bases not matched to a gene. Per germline, CDR1 SNHLY and CDR2 FYNNEI. The CDR3 loop is CASRRRTSGSVEQYF. CDR3 nucleotide sequence: TGTGCCAGCAGGAGAAGGACTAGCGGGAGCGTCGAGCAGTACTTC.

The J gene is TRBJ1-5, the V gene TRBV24-1; D remains unclear. CDR1 is KGHDR and CDR2 is SFDVKD in the germline V gene. CDR3 size: 15 residues. Trimming stripped 0 bases from V and 6 bases from J, with 11 bases between. CDR3 residues: CATSDLQEAGQPQHF. CDR3 nucleotide sequence: TGTGCCACCAGTGATTTGCAGGAGGCCGGTCAGCCCCAGCATTTT.

CDR3 sequence reads: CASSLSTGGPGNTIYF. The DNA of the CDR3 is TGTGCCAGCAGCTTATCGACAGGGGGCCCTGGAAACACCATATATTTT. The V call is TRBV7-2, the J call TRBJ1-3; 10 nucleotides match TRBD1. The CDR3 has 16 amino acids. The ends lost 2 bases at V and 2 bases at J; junction bases unmatched: 3. Germline lookup yields CDR1 SGHTA and CDR2 FQGNSA.

The chain joins TRBV18 to TRBJ2-7; 14 positions agree with TRBD2. The CDR3 length is 14 residues. Trimming removed 3 bases from V and 5 bases from J; junction bases left unmatched: 0. CDR1 and CDR2 from the germline V gene are KGHSH and LQKENI. The CDR3 DNA reads as TGTGCCAGCTCACCGGGACTAGCGGGAGACGAGCAGTACTTC. This encodes CASSPGLAGDEQYF.

The chain combines TRBV7-2 with TRBJ1-2, with TRBD1 matching over 9 bases. Trimming removed 6 bases from V and 1 base from J; junction bases left unmatched: 9. Per germline, CDR1 SGHTA and CDR2 FQGNSA. The CDR3 is 16 residues long. The CDR3 DNA follows: TGTGCCAGCAGTTTTACCGGGACAGGGATTAACTATGGCTACACCTTC. Amino acid sequence: CASSFTGTGINYGYTF. The whole variable domain, filled in from reference TRBV7-2 and TRBJ1-2, reads GAGVSQSPSNKVTEKGKDVELRCDPISGHTALYWYRQSLGQGLEFLIYFQGNSAPDKSGLPSDRFSAERTGGSVSTLTIQRTQQEDSAVYLCASSFTGTGINYGYTFGSGTRLTVV.

V usage is TRBV30 and J usage is TRBJ1-5, with TRBD1 matching over 7 bases. CDR3 length: 15 amino acids. The V gene's germline CDR1 is GTSNPN and CDR2 SVGIG (reference sequence). The junction had 2 bases not matched to a gene; V was cut back by 0 bases and J by 0 bases. CDR3 protein: CAWSVGTDSNQPQHF. The CDR3 nucleotides are TGTGCCTGGAGTGTGGGGACAGATAGCAATCAGCCCCAGCATTTT. Complete variable domain (other parts from reference TRBV30 and TRBJ1-5): SQTIHQWPATLVQPVGSPLSLECTVEGTSNPNLYWYRQAAGRGLQLLFYSVGIGQISSEVPQNLSASRPQDRQFILSSKKLLLSDSGFYLCAWSVGTDSNQPQHFGDGTRLSIL.

This clone showed up just once. The CDR3 loop is CASSGDRNTEAFF. The CDR3 coding sequence is TGTGCCAGCAGCGGTGACAGGAACACTGAAGCTTTCTTT. The chain carries TRBV11-2 and TRBJ1-1, with D perhaps matching TRBD1 (5 bases). CDR3 length: 13 residues. Germline CDR1 is SGHAT and CDR2 is FQNNGV. Trimming removed 5 bases at V and 1 base at J, with 8 bases between.

V and J are TRBV9 and TRBJ1-3, with D unclear. Trimming cost V 0 bases and J 4 bases, with 8 bases left between them. Germline values: CDR1 SGDLS, CDR2 YYNGEE. This CDR3 spans 14 amino acids. This CDR3 is CASSVVRTGNTIYF. The CDR3 DNA follows: TGTGCCAGCAGCGTAGTCAGAACGGGAAACACCATATATTTT. Full variable domain (remainder filled in from reference TRBV9 and TRBJ1-3): DSGVTQTPKHLITATGQRVTLRCSPRSGDLSVYWYQQSLDQGLQFLIQYYNGEERAKGNILERFSAQQFPDLHSELNLSSLELGDSALYFCASSVVRTGNTIYFGEGSWLTVV.

The rearrangement joins TRBV19 to TRBJ1-5; TRBD1 might be the D (5 bases). Germline V CDR1 and CDR2: LNHDA, SQIVND (reference sequence). With 9 bases removed from V and 6 bases from J, the gap between germline ends came to 18 bases. The CDR3 extends over 14 amino acids. CDR3 nucleotide sequence: TGTGCCAGCCATTCCGGGGGGTTCCCTCAGCCCCAGCATTTT. Its protein product is CASHSGGFPQPQHF.

The chain is built from TRBV6-2 or TRBV6-3 and TRBJ2-1; D possibly corresponds to TRBD1 (5 bases). The CDR3 consists of 13 residues. V lost 2 bases to trimming and J lost 4 bases, with 6 bases between them. CDR1 is MNHEY and CDR2 is SVGEGT in the germline V gene. The CDR3 spells CASSYDRYNEQFF. CDR3 DNA sequence: TGTGCCAGCAGTTACGACAGATACAATGAGCAGTTCTTC.

J is TRBJ1-2 and V is TRBV4-1; D call uncertain. CDR1 is MGHRA, CDR2 YSYEKL, per germline. V lost 0 bases to trimming and J lost 3 bases, with 8 bases between them. This CDR3 has 14 amino acids. The CDR3 loop reads CASSQESSHYGYTF. CDR3 DNA sequence: TGCGCCAGCAGCCAAGAGAGTAGCCACTATGGCTACACCTTC.

The chain links TRBV5-1 to TRBJ2-5; 10 nucleotides match TRBD2. The V segment lost 1 base and the J segment 2 bases; nucleotides outside the gene matches: 5. The germline V gene encodes CDR1 SGHRS and CDR2 YFSETQ. The CDR3 is made up of 16 amino acids. This chain's CDR3 is CASSLQPSGGQETQYF. As DNA, the CDR3 is TGCGCCAGCAGCTTGCAGCCTAGCGGGGGTCAAGAGACCCAGTACTTC.

Points on this clone: The same CDR3 arises from other DNA sequences in this sample as well. The rearrangement uses TRBV29-1 and TRBJ2-7, with TRBD1 matching over 7 bases. The CDR3 consists of 13 residues. Losses at the gene ends were 1 base for V and 2 bases for J; bases not matched to a gene: 2. CDR1 and CDR2 (germline): SQVTM, ANQGSEA. The DNA for the CDR3 is TGCAGCGTTGAAGGAGGGGGCGCCTACGAGCAGTACTTC. Translating it yields CSVEGGGAYEQYF.

The chain is built from TRBV6-6 and TRBJ1-5; 9 bases are shared with TRBD1. With V trimmed by 7 bases and J by 0 bases, 7 bases remained unmatched. Germline-derived CDR1 and CDR2 are MNHNY and SVGAGI (reference sequence). The CDR3 is 16 residues long. CDR3 bases: TGTGCCAGCAACTATTGGACAGGGGTTAGCAATCAGCCCCAGCATTTT. Amino acids: CASNYWTGVSNQPQHF.

The DNA of the CDR3 is TGTGCCTGGAGTGCTCGGGAAGGATTCAGTTCTGAAGCTTTCTTT. Amino acid sequence: CAWSAREGFSSEAFF. This chain links TRBV30 with TRBJ1-1; D is unclear. CDR1 and CDR2 from the germline V gene are GTSNPN and SVGIG (reference sequence). This CDR3 spans 15 amino acids. The ends were cut back, 1 base at V and 6 bases at J, with 18 bases in the middle.

V gene TRBV27 combines with J gene TRBJ1-1; D call uncertain. Germline V gene sequence: CDR1 MNHEY, CDR2 SMNVEV (reference sequence). Trimming shortened V by 5 bases and J by 0 bases, and 16 bases separated the two germline ends. CDR3 size: 16 residues. CDR3 in DNA: TGTGCCAGCAGTCCGATCGGGATACAAATGAACACTGAAGCTTTCTTT. This sequence encodes CASSPIGIQMNTEAFF.

This clone was counted a few times. The chain uses TRBV6-5 and TRBJ1-2; TRBD1 agrees at 11 bases. Germline CDR1 is MNHEY and CDR2 is SVGAGI. This CDR3 is 14 amino acids long. V lost 6 bases to trimming and J lost 2 bases; unmatched junction nucleotides: 2. CDR3 residues: CASRDRGRNYGYTF. The CDR3 DNA sequence: TGTGCCAGCAGGGACAGGGGGCGAAACTATGGCTACACCTTC.

The genes are TRBV7-8 and TRBJ2-5; 13 bases are a match to TRBD2. This CDR3 is 17 amino acids long. The germline CDR1 and CDR2 sequences are SGHVS and FQNEAQ. V lost 5 bases, J lost 5 bases, and 11 bases stayed unmatched. CDR3 sequence reads: CASSPRTSGRYSETQYF. Written as DNA, the CDR3 is TGTGCCAGCAGCCCCCGGACTAGCGGGAGATATAGTGAGACCCAGTACTTC.

V is TRBV6-4 and J is TRBJ2-1; TRBD2 matches at 8 bases. CDR1 and CDR2 from the germline V gene are MRHNA and SNTAGT. This CDR3 has 16 amino acids. Trimming at V came to 6 bases and at J to 1 base, leaving 8 bases not matched to a gene. The CDR3 reads CASSLAGLSSYNEQFF. In nucleotides, the CDR3 is TGTGCCAGCAGCCTAGCGGGCTTGAGTTCCTACAATGAGCAGTTCTTC.